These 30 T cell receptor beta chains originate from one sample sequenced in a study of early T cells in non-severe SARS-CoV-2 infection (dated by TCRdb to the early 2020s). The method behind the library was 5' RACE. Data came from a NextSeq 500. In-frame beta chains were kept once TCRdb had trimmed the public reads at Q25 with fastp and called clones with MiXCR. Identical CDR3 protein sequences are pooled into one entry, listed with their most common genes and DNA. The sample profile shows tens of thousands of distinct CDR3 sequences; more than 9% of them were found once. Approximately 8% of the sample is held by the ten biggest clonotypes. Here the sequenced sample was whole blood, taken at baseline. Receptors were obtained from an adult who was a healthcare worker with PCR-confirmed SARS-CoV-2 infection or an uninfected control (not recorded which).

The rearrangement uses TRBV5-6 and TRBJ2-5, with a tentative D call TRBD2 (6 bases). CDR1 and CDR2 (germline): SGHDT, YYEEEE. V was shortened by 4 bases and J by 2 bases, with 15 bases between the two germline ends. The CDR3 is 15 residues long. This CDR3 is CASSPGRRQQETQYF. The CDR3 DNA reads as TGTGCCAGCAGCCCAGGGAGGAGGCAGCAAGAGACCCAGTACTTC.

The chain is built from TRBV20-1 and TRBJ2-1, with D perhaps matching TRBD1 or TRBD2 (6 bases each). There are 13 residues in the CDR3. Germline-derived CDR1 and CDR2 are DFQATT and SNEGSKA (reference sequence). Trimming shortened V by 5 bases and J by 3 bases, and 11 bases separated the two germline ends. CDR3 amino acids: CSAPEGGYNEQFF. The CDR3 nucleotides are TGCAGTGCTCCCGAGGGGGGCTACAATGAGCAGTTCTTC.

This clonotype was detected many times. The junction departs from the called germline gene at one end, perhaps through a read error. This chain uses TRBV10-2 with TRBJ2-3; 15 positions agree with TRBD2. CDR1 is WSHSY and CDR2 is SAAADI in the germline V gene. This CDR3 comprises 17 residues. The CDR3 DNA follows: TGCGCCACCAGTCCCCGGCAGGGACTAGCGGGAGGAGATACGCAGTATTTT. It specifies CATSPRQGLAGGDTQYF.

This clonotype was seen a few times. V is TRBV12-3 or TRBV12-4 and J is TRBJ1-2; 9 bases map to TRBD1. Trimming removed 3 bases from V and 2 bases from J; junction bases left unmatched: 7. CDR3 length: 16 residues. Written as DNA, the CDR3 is TGTGCCAGCAGTTTTACCCCGGGGACAGGGAACTATGGCTACACCTTC. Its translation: CASSFTPGTGNYGYTF.

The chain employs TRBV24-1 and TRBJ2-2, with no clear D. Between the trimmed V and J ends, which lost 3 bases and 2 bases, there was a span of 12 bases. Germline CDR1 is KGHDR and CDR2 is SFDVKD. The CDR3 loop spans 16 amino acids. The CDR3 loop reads CATSDAGIFNTGELFF. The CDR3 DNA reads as TGTGCCACCAGTGATGCTGGGATCTTTAACACCGGGGAGCTGTTTTTT.

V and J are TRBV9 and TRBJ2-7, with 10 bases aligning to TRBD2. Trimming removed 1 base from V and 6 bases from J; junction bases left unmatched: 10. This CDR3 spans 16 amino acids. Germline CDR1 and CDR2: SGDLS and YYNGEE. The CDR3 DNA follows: TGTGCCAGCAGCGTAAGGGCACTAGCGGGGTTGGGCGAGCAGTACTTC. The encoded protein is CASSVRALAGLGEQYF.

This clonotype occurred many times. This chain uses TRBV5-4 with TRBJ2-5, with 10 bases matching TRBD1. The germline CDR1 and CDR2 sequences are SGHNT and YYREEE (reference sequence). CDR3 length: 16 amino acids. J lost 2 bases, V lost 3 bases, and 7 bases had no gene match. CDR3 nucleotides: TGTGCCAGCAGCTCTAGCCGGGACAGGGGACAAGAGACCCAGTACTTC. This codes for CASSSSRDRGQETQYF. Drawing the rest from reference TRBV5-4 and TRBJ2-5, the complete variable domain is ETGVTQSPTHLIKTRGQQVTLRCSSQSGHNTVSWYQQALGQGPQFIFQYYREEENGRGNFPPRFSGLQFPNYSSELNVNALELDDSALYLCASSSSRDRGQETQYFGPGTRLLVL.

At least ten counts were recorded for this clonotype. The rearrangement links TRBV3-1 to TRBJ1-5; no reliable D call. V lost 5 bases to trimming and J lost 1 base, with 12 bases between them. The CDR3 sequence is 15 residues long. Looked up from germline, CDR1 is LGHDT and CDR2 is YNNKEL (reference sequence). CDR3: CASSSSHGSNQPQHF. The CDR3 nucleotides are TGTGCCAGCAGCTCCTCCCACGGGAGCAATCAGCCCCAGCATTTT.

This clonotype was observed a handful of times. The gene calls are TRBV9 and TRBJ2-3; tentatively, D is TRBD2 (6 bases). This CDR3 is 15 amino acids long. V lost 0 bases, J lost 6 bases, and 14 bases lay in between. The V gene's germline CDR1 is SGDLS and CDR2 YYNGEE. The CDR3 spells CASSVGEGRGDTQYF. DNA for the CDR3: TGTGCCAGCAGCGTAGGAGAAGGGCGGGGCGATACGCAGTATTTT.

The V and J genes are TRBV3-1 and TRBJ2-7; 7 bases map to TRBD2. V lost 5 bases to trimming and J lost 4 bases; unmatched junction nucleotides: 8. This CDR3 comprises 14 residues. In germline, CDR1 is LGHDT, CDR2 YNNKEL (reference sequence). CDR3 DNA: TGTGCCAGCAGCAGTACTAGCGACAAATACGAGCAGTACTTC. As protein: CASSSTSDKYEQYF.

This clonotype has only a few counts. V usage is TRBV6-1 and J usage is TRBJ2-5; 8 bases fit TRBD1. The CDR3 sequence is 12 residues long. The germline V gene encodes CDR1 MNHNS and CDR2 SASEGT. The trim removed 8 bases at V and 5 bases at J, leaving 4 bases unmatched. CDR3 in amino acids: CASQGAGETQYF. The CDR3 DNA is TGTGCCAGCCAGGGGGCCGGGGAGACCCAGTACTTC.

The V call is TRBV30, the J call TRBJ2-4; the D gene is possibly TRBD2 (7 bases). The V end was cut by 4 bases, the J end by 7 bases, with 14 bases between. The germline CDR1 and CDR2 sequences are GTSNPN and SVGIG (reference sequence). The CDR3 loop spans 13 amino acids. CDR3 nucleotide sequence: TGTGCCTGGATTGAGGGGGGGCGGAACATTCAGTACTTC. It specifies CAWIEGGRNIQYF.

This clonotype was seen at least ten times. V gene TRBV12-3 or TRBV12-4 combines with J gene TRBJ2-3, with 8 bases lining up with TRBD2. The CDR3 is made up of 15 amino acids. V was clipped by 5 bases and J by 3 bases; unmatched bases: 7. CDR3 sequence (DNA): TGTGCCAGCAGTAAAGGGACTAGTTGGACAGATACGCAGTATTTT. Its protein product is CASSKGTSWTDTQYF.

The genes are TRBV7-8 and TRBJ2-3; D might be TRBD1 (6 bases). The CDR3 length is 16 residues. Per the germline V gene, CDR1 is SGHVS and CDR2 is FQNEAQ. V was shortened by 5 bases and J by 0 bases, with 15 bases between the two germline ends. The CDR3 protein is CASSPRTGRSTDTQYF. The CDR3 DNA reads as TGTGCCAGCAGCCCGCGCACAGGGCGCAGCACAGATACGCAGTATTTT.

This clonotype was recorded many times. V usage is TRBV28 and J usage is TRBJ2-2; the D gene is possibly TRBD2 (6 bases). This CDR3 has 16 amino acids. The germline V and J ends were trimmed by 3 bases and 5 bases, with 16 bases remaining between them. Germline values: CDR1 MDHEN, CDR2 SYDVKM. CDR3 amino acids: CASSLGLLVGTGELFF. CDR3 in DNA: TGTGCCAGCAGTTTGGGACTCTTGGTGGGGACCGGGGAGCTGTTTTTT.

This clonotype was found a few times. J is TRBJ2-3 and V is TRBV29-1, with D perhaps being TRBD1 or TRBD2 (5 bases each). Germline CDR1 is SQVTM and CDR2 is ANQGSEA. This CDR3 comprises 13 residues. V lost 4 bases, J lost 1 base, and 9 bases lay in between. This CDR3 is CSVAGLGTDTQYF. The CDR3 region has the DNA TGCAGCGTTGCGGGGCTTGGCACAGATACGCAGTATTTT.

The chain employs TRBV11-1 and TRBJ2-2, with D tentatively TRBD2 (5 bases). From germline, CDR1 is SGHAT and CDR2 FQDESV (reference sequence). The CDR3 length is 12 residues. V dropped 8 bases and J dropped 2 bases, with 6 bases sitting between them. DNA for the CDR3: TGTGCCAGCGGGAGTAACACCGGGGAGCTGTTTTTT. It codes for CASGSNTGELFF.

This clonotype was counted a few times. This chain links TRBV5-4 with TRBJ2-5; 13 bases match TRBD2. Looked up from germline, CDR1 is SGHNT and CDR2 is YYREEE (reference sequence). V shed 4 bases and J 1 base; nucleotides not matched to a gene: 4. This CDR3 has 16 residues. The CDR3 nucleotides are TGTGCCAGCAGCAAGGGACTAGCGGGGACCCAAGAGACCCAGTACTTC. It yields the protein CASSKGLAGTQETQYF.

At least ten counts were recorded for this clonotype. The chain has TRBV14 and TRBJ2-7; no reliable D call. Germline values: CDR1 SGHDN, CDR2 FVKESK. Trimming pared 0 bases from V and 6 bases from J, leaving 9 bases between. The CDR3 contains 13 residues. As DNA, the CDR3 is TGTGCCAGCAGCCAAGATCAAGCTAGCGAGCAGTACTTC. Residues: CASSQDQASEQYF.

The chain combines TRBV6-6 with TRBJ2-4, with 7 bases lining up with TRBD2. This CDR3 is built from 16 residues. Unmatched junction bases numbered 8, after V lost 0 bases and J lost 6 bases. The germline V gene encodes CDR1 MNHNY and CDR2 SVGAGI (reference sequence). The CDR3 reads CASSYSGRGVGNIQYF. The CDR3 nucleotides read TGTGCCAGCAGTTACTCGGGGAGGGGCGTAGGAAACATTCAGTACTTC.

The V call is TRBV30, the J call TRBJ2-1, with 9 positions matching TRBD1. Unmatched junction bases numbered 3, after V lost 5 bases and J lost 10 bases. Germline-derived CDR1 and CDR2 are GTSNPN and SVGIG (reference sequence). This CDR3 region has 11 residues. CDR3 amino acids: CAWGQGSEQFF. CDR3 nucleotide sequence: TGTGCCTGGGGACAGGGGTCGGAGCAGTTCTTC. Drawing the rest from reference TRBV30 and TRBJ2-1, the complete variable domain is SQTIHQWPATLVQPVGSPLSLECTVEGTSNPNLYWYRQAAGRGLQLLFYSVGIGQISSEVPQNLSASRPQDRQFILSSKKLLLSDSGFYLCAWGQGSEQFFGPGTRLTVL.

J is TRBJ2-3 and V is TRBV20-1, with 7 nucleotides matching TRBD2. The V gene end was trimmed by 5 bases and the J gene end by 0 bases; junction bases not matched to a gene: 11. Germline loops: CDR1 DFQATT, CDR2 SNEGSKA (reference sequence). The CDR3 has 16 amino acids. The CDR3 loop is CSAFPGLLPSTDTQYF. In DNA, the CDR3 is TGCAGTGCTTTCCCGGGACTATTACCTAGCACAGATACGCAGTATTTT.

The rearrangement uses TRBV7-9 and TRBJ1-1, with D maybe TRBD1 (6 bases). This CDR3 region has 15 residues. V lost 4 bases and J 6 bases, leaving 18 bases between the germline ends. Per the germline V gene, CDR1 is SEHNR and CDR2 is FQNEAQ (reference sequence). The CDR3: CASSSQGLKDAEAFF. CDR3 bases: TGTGCCAGCAGCTCACAGGGACTTAAGGACGCTGAAGCTTTCTTT.

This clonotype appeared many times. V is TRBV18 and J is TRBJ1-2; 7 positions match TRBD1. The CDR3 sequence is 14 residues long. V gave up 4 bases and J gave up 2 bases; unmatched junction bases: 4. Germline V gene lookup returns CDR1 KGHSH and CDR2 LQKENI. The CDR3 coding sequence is TGTGCCAGCTCACAGACACAGGGGAACTATGGCTACACCTTC. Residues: CASSQTQGNYGYTF.

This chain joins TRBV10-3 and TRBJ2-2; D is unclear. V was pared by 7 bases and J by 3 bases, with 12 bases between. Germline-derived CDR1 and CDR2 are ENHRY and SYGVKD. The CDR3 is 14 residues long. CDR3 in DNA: TGTGCCATCAAGCCAGGTCGGGACACCGGGGAGCTGTTTTTT. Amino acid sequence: CAIKPGRDTGELFF.

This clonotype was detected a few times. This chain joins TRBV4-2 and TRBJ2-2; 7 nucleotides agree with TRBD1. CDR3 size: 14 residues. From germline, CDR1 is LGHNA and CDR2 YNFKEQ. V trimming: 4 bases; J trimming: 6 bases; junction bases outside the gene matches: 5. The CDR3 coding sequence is TGTGCCAGCAGCCGACGACAGGGCGCCGGGGAGCTGTTTTTT. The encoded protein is CASSRRQGAGELFF.

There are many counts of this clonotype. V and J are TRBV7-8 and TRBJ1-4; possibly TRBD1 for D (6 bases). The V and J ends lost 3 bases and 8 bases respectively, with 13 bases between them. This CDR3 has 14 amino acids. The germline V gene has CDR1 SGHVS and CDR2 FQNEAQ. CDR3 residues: CASSLGDKAEKLFF. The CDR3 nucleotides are TGTGCCAGCAGCTTGGGGGACAAGGCCGAAAAACTGTTTTTT.

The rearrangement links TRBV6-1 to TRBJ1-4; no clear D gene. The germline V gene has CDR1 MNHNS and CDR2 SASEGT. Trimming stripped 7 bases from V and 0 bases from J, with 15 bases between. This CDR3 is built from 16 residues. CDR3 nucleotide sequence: TGTGCCAGCACCCCGATCGGAAGTGCAACTAATGAAAAACTGTTTTTT. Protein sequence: CASTPIGSATNEKLFF.

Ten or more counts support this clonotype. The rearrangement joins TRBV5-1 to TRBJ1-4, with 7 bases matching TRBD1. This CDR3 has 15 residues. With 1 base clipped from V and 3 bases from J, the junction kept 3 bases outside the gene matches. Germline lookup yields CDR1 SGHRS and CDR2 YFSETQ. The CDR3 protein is CASSLTGASNEKLFF. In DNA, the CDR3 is TGCGCCAGCAGCTTGACAGGGGCCTCTAATGAAAAACTGTTTTTT.

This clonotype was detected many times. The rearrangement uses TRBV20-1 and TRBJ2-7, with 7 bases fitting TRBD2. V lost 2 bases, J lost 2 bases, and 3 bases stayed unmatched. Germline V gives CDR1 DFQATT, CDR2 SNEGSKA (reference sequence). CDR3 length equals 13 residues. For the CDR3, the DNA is TGCAGTGCTAGATCTAGCGGTCCCTACGAGCAGTACTTC. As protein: CSARSSGPYEQYF.